The sequence of this TCR beta chain was determined in a study of OX40 agonist ivuxolimab in advanced cancers. Points on this clone: The same CDR3 is also encoded by other DNA sequences in this sample.

The assay was immunoSEQ multiplex PCR, and TCRdb's table has in-frame clones only and misses some. Here the sample spans 35,000 to 50,000 clones, about nine tenths being singletons. Germline V gives CDR1 KGHSH, CDR2 LQKENI. The V and J ends lost 2 bases and 3 bases respectively, with 3 bases between them. This CDR3 comprises 12 residues. This TCR derives from an adult with an advanced solid tumor such as melanoma, head and neck, liver or kidney cancer. V usage is TRBV18 and J usage is TRBJ2-3; D remains unclear. The sample here was CD4+ or CD8+ T cells sorted from blood, taken in a trial of the OX40 agonist ivuxolimab. The CDR3 region has the DNA TGTGCCAGCTCACCAGCAACAGATACGCAGTATTTT. Its translation is CASSPATDTQYF.